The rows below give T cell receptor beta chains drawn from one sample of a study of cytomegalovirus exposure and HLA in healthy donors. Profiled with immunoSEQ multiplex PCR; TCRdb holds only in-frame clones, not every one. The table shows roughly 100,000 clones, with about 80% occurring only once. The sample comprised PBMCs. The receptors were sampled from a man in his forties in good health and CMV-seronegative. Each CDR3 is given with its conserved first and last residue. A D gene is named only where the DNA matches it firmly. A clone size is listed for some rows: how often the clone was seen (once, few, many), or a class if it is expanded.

CASIWRGLTDTQYF,TGTGCCAGCATCTGGAGGGGACTCACAGATACGCAGTATTTT,.,once,TRBJ2-3,TRBV6-1
CASSPGDRGMTNGYTF,TGCGCCAGCAGCCCCGGGGACAGGGGAATGACAAATGGCTACACCTTC,TRBD1,few,TRBJ1-2,TRBV4-1
CASSQGVGTGELFF,TGTGCCAGCAGCCAAGGGGTAGGGACCGGGGAGCTGTTTTTT,.,.,TRBJ2-2,TRBV7-3
CASSFSGGATKNIQYF,TGTGCCAGCAGCTTCAGCGGGGGGGCTACCAAAAACATTCAGTACTTC,TRBD2,.,TRBJ2-4,TRBV5-4
CASSRLEGETQYF,TGTGCCAGTAGTAGACTAGAGGGGGAGACCCAGTACTTC,.,.,TRBJ2-5,TRBV19
CASSYSTGLNTEAFF,TGTGCCAGCAGTTACTCAACAGGGTTGAACACTGAAGCTTTCTTT,.,.,TRBJ1-1,TRBV6-5
CAWSVATGAYNEQFF,TGTGCCTGGAGTGTCGCGACAGGGGCCTACAATGAGCAGTTCTTC,TRBD1,.,TRBJ2-1,TRBV30
CATSRGARGETDTQYF,TGTGCCACCAGCAGAGGGGCCAGGGGGGAGACAGATACGCAGTATTTT,.,few,TRBJ2-3,TRBV15
CASSFGSGQGQETQYF,TGTGCTAGCAGCTTTGGTTCGGGACAGGGGCAAGAGACCCAGTACTTC,TRBD1,.,TRBJ2-5,TRBV7-7
CASGRGGDAQYF,TGTGCTAGTGGTAGGGGGGGTGATGCGCAGTATTTT,.,.,TRBJ2-3,TRBV12-5
CASSVSGTGLNTEAFF,TGTGCCAGCAGCGTGTCCGGGACAGGGTTGAACACTGAAGCTTTCTTT,TRBD1,.,TRBJ1-1,TRBV9
CASSLGDRYNEQFF,TGTGCCAGTAGCCTTGGGGACAGATACAATGAGCAGTTCTTC,TRBD1,.,TRBJ2-1,TRBV19
CAWSPMGSEAFF,TGTGCCTGGAGCCCAATGGGGAGTGAAGCTTTCTTT,.,.,TRBJ1-1,TRBV30
CASSLRGSGTEAFF,TGTGCCAGCAGCTTGAGGGGGAGTGGCACTGAAGCTTTCTTT,.,.,TRBJ1-1,TRBV5-4
CASSLVSQGNSPLHF,TGTGCCAGCAGCTTAGTATCACAGGGCAATTCCCCCCTCCACTTT,.,once,TRBJ1-6,TRBV7-8
CASSRLAAQYNEQFF,TGTGCTAGCAGCAGACTAGCGGCCCAATACAATGAGCAGTTCTTC,TRBD2,.,TRBJ2-1,TRBV7-7
CASGLVLAGGEETQYF,TGTGCTAGTGGTTTGGTCCTAGCGGGGGGGGAAGAGACCCAGTACTTC,TRBD2,.,TRBJ2-5,TRBV12-5
CSVEGTGISNEQFF,TGCAGCGTTGAAGGGACAGGGATTTCCAATGAGCAGTTCTTC,TRBD1,.,TRBJ2-1,TRBV29-1
CASSPTQSRYTF,TGTGCCAGCAGCCCCACTCAATCCCGCTACACCTTC,.,.,TRBJ1-2,TRBV6-5
CASSLRGGDISSYNSPLHF,TGTGCCAGCAGCTTAAGAGGGGGTGACATATCGTCCTATAATTCACCCCTCCACTTT,.,once,TRBJ1-6,TRBV11-2
CASSLQGPYNSPLHF,TGTGCCAGCAGCCTACAGGGGCCCTATAATTCACCCCTCCACTTT,TRBD1,.,TRBJ1-6,TRBV14
CASSFGELETQYF,TGTGCCAGCAGCTTTGGGGAGCTAGAGACCCAGTACTTC,.,.,TRBJ2-5,TRBV7-9
CASSRTGVYTEAFF,TGTGCCAGCAGTCGGACAGGGGTTTACACTGAAGCTTTCTTT,TRBD1,.,TRBJ1-1,TRBV6-1
CASRPKGAPDTQYF,TGTGCAAGTCGCCCCAAAGGAGCCCCAGATACGCAGTATTTT,.,.,TRBJ2-3,TRBV12-2
CASSQGLSNQPQHF,TGTGCCAGCAGCCAGGGACTTAGCAATCAGCCCCAGCATTTT,.,.,TRBJ1-5,TRBV14
CASSVAGQGANEQFF,TGTGCCAGCAGCGTAGCGGGACAGGGGGCCAATGAGCAGTTCTTC,TRBD1,once,TRBJ2-1,TRBV9
CASSSRGQGANEKLFF,TGTGCCAGCAGTTCTCGCGGACAGGGGGCAAATGAAAAACTGTTTTTT,TRBD1,.,TRBJ1-4,TRBV27
CASSPSGGDTYEQYF,TGCGCCAGCAGCCCCTCGGGGGGGGACACCTACGAGCAGTACTTC,TRBD2,once,TRBJ2-7,TRBV4-1